This TCR beta chain is drawn from a study of T cells after yellow fever vaccination (dated by TCRdb to between 2018 and 2021). In terms of the full investigation: The SMART-Seq v4 Ultra Low Input RNA kit was used to prepare libraries from fractions with low cell numbers. Bulk TCR alpha and beta repertoires were sequenced longitudinally to track T-cell clones before and after primary and booster YFV17D yellow fever vaccination. The cohort comprised two healthy male donors, one aged 18 to 29 and one aged 30 to 39 years. Blood samples were taken at several timepoints before and after primary and secondary immunization, and bulk PBMC replicates and cell subsets were isolated.

This clonotype was seen only a few times. Its antigen remains undetermined. Base qualities are not at hand, and no much larger clone is one base apart. The treatment or condition label, read with the paper, signifies: live attenuated yellow fever vaccine strain. PBMCs were isolated from peripheral blood using a standard Ficoll-Paque protocol. Dynabeads CD4 and CD8 positive selection kits were used to isolate CD4 and CD8 T-cell fractions. TriZol was used to extract RNA from bulk PBMCs, from CD4 and CD8 fractions, and from dextramer-positive and dextramer-negative fractions. From a lookup of the germline V gene, CDR1 and CDR2 are MGHRA and YSYEKL. The junction shows trimming of 0 bases on V and 8 bases on J, and the gene matches do not reach 11 bases of it. The CDR3 holds 16 amino acids from the cysteine to the phenylalanine. Left in the record is the CDR3 DNA by itself, 48 bases read in frame from the first base.

The data were produced on an Illumina NovaSeq 6000. Synthesis of TCR cDNA relied on 5'RACE template switching, a step that introduced a universal primer site along with unique molecular identifiers. Priming for cDNA synthesis came from both the TCR alpha and TCR beta constant segments. Libraries were amplified in two PCR steps, with sample barcodes and sequencing adapters added in the second step. Sequencing of the libraries was done on either Illumina HiSeq 2500 (2x100 bp) or NovaSeq (2x150 bp). In the source study's methods: MIGEC was used to demultiplex reads and collapse the reads into UMI consensus sequences, and MiXCR was used for V(D)J alignment. Vaccine-responding clonotypes were defined with edgeR using replicate PBMC samples, requiring FDR below 0.01 and a log2 fold change above 5 up to day 15. CD4 or CD8 identity was assigned to each bulk clonotype according to whether the clonotype was present at higher abundance in the sequenced CD4 repertoire or the sequenced CD8 repertoire. Using fastp at Q25 and MiXCR, TCRdb reprocessed the public reads and kept productive beta chains. Rows are unified per CDR3 protein, each entry keeping the most common DNA and genes. None of the V and J calls come from the authors' own analysis; TCRdb made them. The sample records around 340,000 distinct CDR3 sequences, under 15% of which are singletons. The biggest ten clones account for 3.2% of the sample.

General study outcomes and caveats: Compared with the primary T-cell response, the secondary T-cell response was weaker but faster, peaking on day 5 rather than day 15. A small share of clonotypes was detected in both CD4 and CD8 compartments, with the overlap likely arising from convergent recombination. Computational filtering was required because FACS-sorted repertoires could contain abundant contaminating clonotypes from the bulk population. Most clones expanded after primary vaccination were re-detected after the booster (96% of CD4 and roughly 85% of CD8), suggesting broad memory maintenance. Only a couple of donors were included in the study, so the extent to which the findings can be generalized is limited.

The material sequenced was CD4+ T cells sorted from PBMCs, taken 15 days after the yellow fever booster vaccination. This clonotype was obtained from a young man who received the YFV17D yellow fever vaccine. The rearrangement joined TRBV4-1 to TRBJ1-2; 8 bases in the junction line up with TRBD1. This receptor has the CDR3 CASSQDQGAGTRGYTF. The DNA reads as follows: TGCGCCAGCAGCCAAGATCAGGGGGCGGGTACGCGGGGCTACACCTTC.